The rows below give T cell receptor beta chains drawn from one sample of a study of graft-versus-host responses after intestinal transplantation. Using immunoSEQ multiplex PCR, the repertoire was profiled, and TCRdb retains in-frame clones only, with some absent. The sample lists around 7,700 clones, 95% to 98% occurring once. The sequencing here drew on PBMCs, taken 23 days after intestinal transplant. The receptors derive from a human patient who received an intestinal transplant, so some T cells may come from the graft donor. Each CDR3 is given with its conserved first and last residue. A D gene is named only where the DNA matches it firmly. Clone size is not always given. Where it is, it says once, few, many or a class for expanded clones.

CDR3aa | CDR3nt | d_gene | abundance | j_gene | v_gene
CASRRDRDGEQYF | TGTGCCAGCAGGAGGGACAGGGACGGTGAGCAGTACTTC | TRBD1 | . | TRBJ2-5 | TRBV6-4
CASGLGSADTQYF | TGTGCTAGTGGTTTGGGGAGTGCAGATACGCAGTATTTT | . | . | TRBJ2-3 | TRBV12-5
CASSLGRSTDTQYF | TGTGCCAGCAGCTTGGGTCGGAGCACAGATACGCAGTATTTT | . | . | TRBJ2-3 | TRBV5-8
CASSVSGTNEQFF | TGTGCCAGCAGCGTTAGCGGGACCAATGAGCAGTTCTTC | TRBD2 | . | TRBJ2-1 | TRBV9
CASSTGLAPYNEQFF | TGTGCCAGCAGCACCGGACTAGCCCCCTACAATGAGCAGTTCTTC | TRBD2 | . | TRBJ2-1 | TRBV7-9
CATNRGQGANEQFF | TGTGCCACCAATAGGGGGCAGGGGGCGAATGAGCAGTTCTTC | TRBD1 | . | TRBJ2-1 | TRBV19
CASSPEDRGPYEQYF | TGTGCCAGCAGCCCTGAGGACAGGGGTCCCTACGAGCAGTACTTC | TRBD1 | . | TRBJ2-7 | TRBV5-6
CASIPRGDRGTQGYGYTF | TGTGCCAGCATCCCAAGGGGGGACAGGGGGACTCAGGGCTATGGCTACACCTTC | TRBD1 | . | TRBJ1-2 | TRBV6-8
CASSLDGDNEQFF | TGTGCCAGCAGCTTAGATGGCGACAATGAGCAGTTCTTC | . | . | TRBJ2-1 | TRBV7-3
CAWEAGVGPETQYF | TGTGCCTGGGAGGCGGGAGTGGGCCCAGAGACCCAGTACTTC | TRBD2 | once | TRBJ2-5 | TRBV30
CASSLLYQETQYF | TGTGCCAGCAGCTTACTGTACCAAGAGACCCAGTACTTC | . | . | TRBJ2-5 | TRBV7-2
CASSPYSGTGGQTQYF | TGCGCCAGCAGCCCCTACAGTGGGACAGGGGGGCAGACCCAGTACTTC | TRBD1 | . | TRBJ2-5 | TRBV4-1
CASSSGHSSYNEQFF | TGTGCCAGCAGCTCCGGACACAGCTCCTACAATGAGCAGTTCTTC | . | . | TRBJ2-1 | TRBV9
CASSPRETQYF | TGCGCCAGCAGCCCTAGGGAGACCCAGTACTTC | . | . | TRBJ2-5 | TRBV23-1
CASIPPGKTYEQYF | TGTGCCAGCATCCCTCCGGGCAAGACCTACGAGCAGTACTTC | . | . | TRBJ2-7 | TRBV11-3
CASSARQGIEQYF | TGTGCCAGTAGTGCCAGACAGGGGATCGAGCAGTACTTC | TRBD1 | few | TRBJ2-7 | TRBV19
CASSFRGNEQFF | TGTGCCAGCAGTTTCAGGGGGAATGAGCAGTTCTTC | TRBD1 | . | TRBJ2-1 | TRBV27
CASSEKGGYGVLRTEAFF | TGTGCCAGCAGTGAAAAGGGTGGGTACGGGGTCTTGAGGACTGAAGCTTTCTTT | . | . | TRBJ1-1 | TRBV6-1
CASSMGSSVGYTF | TGTGCCAGTAGTATGGGCAGTTCGGTTGGCTACACCTTC | . | . | TRBJ1-2 | TRBV19
CASSYSTGWAKNIQYF | TGTGCCAGCAGTTACTCGACGGGGTGGGCCAAAAACATTCAGTACTTC | . | . | TRBJ2-4 | TRBV6-5
CASSLALAVLAEQFF | TGTGCCAGCAGCTTGGCACTAGCGGTCCTCGCTGAGCAGTTCTTC | TRBD2 | once | TRBJ2-1 | TRBV5-4
CASSFRQTSYEQYF | TGTGCCAGCAGCTTTCGACAGACCTCCTACGAGCAGTACTTC | . | . | TRBJ2-7 | TRBV11-2
CASSGGTSGYEQYF | TGTGCCAGTAGCGGCGGGACTAGCGGCTACGAGCAGTACTTC | TRBD2 | . | TRBJ2-7 | TRBV19
CASSQDHGPPTYEQYF | TGCGCCAGCAGCCAAGATCATGGCCCTCCGACCTACGAGCAGTACTTC | . | . | TRBJ2-7 | TRBV4-1
CATRGDSYYEQYF | TGTGCCACCCGCGGGGACAGCTACTACGAGCAGTACTTC | . | . | TRBJ2-7 | TRBV15
CASALGYGDGYTF | TGTGCCAGCGCCCTAGGGTACGGGGATGGCTACACCTTC | . | few | TRBJ1-2 | TRBV7-9
CASSLDPGLSNQPQHF | TGCGCCAGCAGCTTGGATCCAGGCCTTAGCAATCAGCCCCAGCATTTT | . | once | TRBJ1-5 | TRBV5-1
CASSISSTQDTQYF | TGTGCCAGTAGTATTTCGTCGACTCAAGATACGCAGTATTTT | . | . | TRBJ2-3 | TRBV19
CASSKTQNGKTDTQYF | TGTGCCAGCAGCAAAACTCAAAATGGAAAAACAGATACGCAGTATTTT | . | . | TRBJ2-3 | TRBV21-1
CASSQGSSGRGNEQFF | TGCGCCAGCAGTCAGGGAAGTAGCGGGAGGGGAAATGAGCAGTTCTTC | TRBD2 | . | TRBJ2-1 | TRBV10-1
CASSQDVGLAETDTQYF | TGCGCCAGCAGCCAAGATGTTGGACTAGCTGAAACAGATACGCAGTATTTT | TRBD2 | . | TRBJ2-3 | TRBV4-1
CASSLPWSGYEQYF | TGTGCCAGCAGCCTGCCCTGGTCGGGCTACGAGCAGTACTTC | . | . | TRBJ2-7 | TRBV5-6
CASSPGDRPYEQYF | TGTGCCAGCAGTCCAGGGGACAGACCCTACGAGCAGTACTTC | TRBD1 | . | TRBJ2-7 | TRBV27
CASSLEQETQYF | TGTGCCAGCAGCCTGGAGCAAGAGACCCAGTACTTC | . | . | TRBJ2-5 | TRBV5-6
CASSPSIGGGHEQYF | TGTGCCAGCAGCCCCTCCATCGGAGGGGGTCACGAGCAGTACTTC | . | once | TRBJ2-7 | TRBV9
CASRPVGQEKAFF | TGTGCCAGCCGACCGGTGGGACAGGAAAAAGCTTTCTTT | TRBD1 | . | TRBJ1-1 | TRBV13
CASSPLWGVGLADTQYF | TGTGCCAGCAGTCCTTTATGGGGGGTGGGGTTAGCAGATACGCAGTATTTT | . | . | TRBJ2-3 | TRBV27
CASSMPGNEQYF | TGTGCCAGTAGTATGCCGGGGAACGAGCAGTACTTC | . | . | TRBJ2-7 | TRBV19
CASQGAETQYF | TGCGCCAGTCAGGGGGCGGAGACCCAGTACTTC | TRBD1 | . | TRBJ2-5 | TRBV10-2
CSVLAGGSSYEQYF | TGCAGCGTCTTAGCGGGAGGGAGCTCCTACGAGCAGTACTTC | TRBD2 | . | TRBJ2-7 | TRBV29-1
CGCGPHRGTDTQYF | TGTGGCTGTGGGCCCCACCGTGGGACAGATACGCAGTATTTT | . | once | TRBJ2-3 | TRBV7-8
CASSLDGLYEQYF | TGTGCCAGCAGCTTGGACGGATTATACGAGCAGTACTTC | . | . | TRBJ2-7 | TRBV5-4
CASSLAPNSYEQYF | TGTGCTAGCAGCTTAGCTCCCAACTCCTACGAGCAGTACTTC | . | . | TRBJ2-7 | TRBV7-7
CAISEAGGFNEQFF | TGTGCCATCAGTGAAGCAGGGGGCTTCAATGAGCAGTTCTTC | TRBD1 | . | TRBJ2-1 | TRBV10-3
CASRTGIGELFF | TGTGCCAGCCGGACGGGGATCGGGGAGCTGTTTTTT | . | . | TRBJ2-2 | TRBV7-3